The 9 T cell receptor beta chains listed next were all sequenced from one sample in a study of cytomegalovirus exposure and HLA in healthy donors. Vbeta (60) and Jbeta (13) primers were used in the PCR. Assay: immunoSEQ multiplex PCR; the TCRdb copy retains only in-frame clones and omits some. The table records more than 100,000 clones, around 70% of them present only once. Sequencing was performed on PBMCs. Receptors originate from a woman in her forties in good health and CMV-seronegative.

The V call is TRBV7-3, the J call TRBJ2-1; D is possibly TRBD2 (6 bases). Germline values: CDR1 SGHTA, CDR2 FQGTGA. The CDR3 runs to 15 residues. Trimming shortened V by 5 bases and J by 8 bases, and 19 bases separated the two germline ends. CDR3 bases: TGTGCCAGCAGCCCCACGCGTGCCGGGGAGGATGAGCAGTTCTTC. It yields the protein CASSPTRAGEDEQFF.

The rearrangement links TRBV30 to TRBJ2-7; TRBD1 might be the D (5 bases). V was trimmed by 2 bases and J by 7 bases, leaving 18 bases between them. Germline CDR1 GTSNPN, CDR2 SVGIG (reference sequence). There are 14 residues in the CDR3. The CDR3 is CAWSLQTASLEQYF. The CDR3 nucleotides read TGTGCCTGGAGTCTTCAGACAGCCTCCTTGGAGCAGTACTTC.

The chain carries TRBV6-1 and TRBJ2-4; no clear D gene. V dropped 6 bases and J dropped 0 bases, with 9 bases sitting between them. Germline V gene sequence: CDR1 MNHNS, CDR2 SASEGT. This CDR3 is 14 amino acids long. DNA of the CDR3: TGTGCCAGCAGCAACTCCGTAGCCAAAAACATTCAGTACTTC. Its protein product is CASSNSVAKNIQYF.

This clone has only one observation. This chain joins TRBV28 and TRBJ2-5; 11 nucleotides agree with TRBD2. The germline CDR1 and CDR2 sequences are MDHEN and SYDVKM. This CDR3 region has 17 residues. V lost 5 bases, J lost 5 bases, and 13 bases stayed unmatched. In DNA form, the CDR3 reads TGTGCCAGCAGTCGGGGGTTACTAGCGGGAGCCGGGGAGACCCAGTACTTC. It yields the protein CASSRGLLAGAGETQYF.

This clone appeared a single time. The gene calls are TRBV5-1 and TRBJ1-1, with D possibly being TRBD1 (5 bases). This CDR3 spans 14 amino acids. Germline V gene sequence: CDR1 SGHRS, CDR2 YFSETQ. The V gene lost 3 bases and the J gene lost 3 bases, with 12 bases spanning the gap. CDR3 protein: CASSSGTGDTEAFF. CDR3 in DNA: TGCGCCAGCAGCTCTGGGACGGGGGACACTGAAGCTTTCTTT.

The chain combines TRBV18 with TRBJ1-6; tentative D call: TRBD1 (5 bases). The CDR3 runs to 16 residues. V dropped 1 base and J dropped 7 bases, with 14 bases sitting between them. CDR1 and CDR2 (germline): KGHSH, LQKENI. The CDR3 spells CASSPLDSTRNSPLHF. CDR3 nucleotides: TGTGCCAGCTCACCACTAGACAGCACAAGAAATTCACCCCTCCACTTT.

This chain links TRBV18 with TRBJ2-7; 9 positions agree with TRBD1. V lost 3 bases and J lost 2; bases outside the gene matches: 5. This CDR3 comprises 15 residues. Germline CDR1 reads KGHSH; CDR2 reads LQKENI. The CDR3 sequence: CASSPRQGEAYEQYF. CDR3 DNA: TGTGCCAGCTCACCGCGACAGGGGGAGGCCTACGAGCAGTACTTC.

This clone was found a few times. The chain employs TRBV25-1 and TRBJ1-5, with a weak D call TRBD1 (6 bases). V lost 4 bases to trimming and J lost 7 bases, with 14 bases between them. The CDR3 spans 14 residues. Germline CDR1 MGHDK, CDR2 SYGVNS. In DNA, the CDR3 is TGTGCCAGCAGTGGCACAGGGTTGGGACAGCCCCAGCATTTT. It specifies CASSGTGLGQPQHF. The variable domain in full, completed from reference TRBV25-1 and TRBJ1-5, reads EADIYQTPRYLVIGTGKKITLECSQTMGHDKMYWYQQDPGMELHLIHYSYGVNSTEKGDLSSESTVSRIRTEHFPLTLESARPSHTSQYLCASSGTGLGQPQHFGDGTRLSIL.

This sequence joins TRBV28 and TRBJ2-7, with 9 bases aligning to TRBD1. The CDR3 contains 14 residues. After removal of 9 bases from V and 6 bases from J, the junction contained 12 bases not matched to a gene. Germline CDR1 reads MDHEN; CDR2 reads SYDVKM. CDR3 region: CASTPGTGIPEQYF. Here the CDR3 DNA reads TGTGCCAGTACCCCCGGGACAGGGATCCCCGAGCAGTACTTC.